Given below is one T cell receptor (beta chain) in context. No antigen is known for it. CDR3 length: 14 amino acids. Losses at the gene ends were 0 bases for V and 12 bases for J; bases not matched to a gene: 9. Per germline, CDR1 SGHRS and CDR2 YFSETQ. This entry is derived from a study of T cells in Graves' hyperthyroidism and ophthalmopathy. A patient was excluded if there was uncontrolled infection, other autoimmune disease, pregnancy or lactation. TCR beta CDR3 regions were amplified from RNA transcripts. In the first-round RT-PCR of the TCR CDR3, the HTBI primer set was used. TCRdb redid the calling of the multiplex PCR reads with MiXCR, one entry per CDR3 protein. The sample consists of 480,000 or so distinct CDR3 sequences, around 43% of them appearing once. Study-wide findings and caveats: Onset of ophthalmopathy came a median approximately 6.5 months after the model predicted it. A model using 13 V-J features told ophthalmopathy apart from stable hyperthyroidism. Most thyroid clonotypes that were expanded above 0.001 also turned up in blood.

The sequencing sample was made of peripheral blood or thyroid tissue (not recorded which). The TCR sequence derives from an adult woman with Graves' disease, either hyperthyroidism or ophthalmopathy (not recorded which). This sequence joins TRBV5-1 and TRBJ1-2, with 9 bases matching TRBD1. CDR3 sequence reads: CASSLGPGQGDDTF. For the CDR3, the DNA is TGCGCCAGCAGCTTGGGCCCGGGACAGGGTGATGACACCTTC.